This T cell receptor beta chain comes out of a study of identical twins' blood T cells. Study observations and caveats: V gene usage reportedly matched far better within twin pairs than unrelated donors.

TCRdb independently ran MiXCR on the 5' RACE reads; one entry per CDR3 protein. The sample has 350,000 to 450,000 distinct CDR3 sequences, approximately 30% seen once; the top ten hold approximately 6.6%. CDR3 length: 15 amino acids. J was trimmed by 5 bases and V by 6 bases; bases with no gene match: 6. The donors were healthy female monozygous twins, three pairs in total. All three twin pairs grew up together with likely shared infections and vaccines. With respect to this clonotype: Its antigen is not identified.

The chain joins TRBV12-3 or TRBV12-4 to TRBJ2-2, with 10 nucleotides matching TRBD2. Source material: PBMCs. The receptor comes from a woman aged 18-49 years in good health. CDR3 loop: CASSLSSGSTGELFF. CDR3 DNA: TGTGCCAGCAGCCTTTCTAGCGGGAGTACCGGGGAGCTGTTTTTT.